The 9 T cell receptor beta chains in this list originate from one sample, sequenced in a study of blood T cell repertoires in COVID-19. TCRdb's copy holds only in-frame clones and misses some; the assay was immunoSEQ multiplex PCR. The sample consists of under 150,000 clones, 84% of them appearing once. The sequencing sample was made of PBMCs or T cells enriched from blood (not recorded which). The receptor source for this set is a man aged 35-49 years with acute COVID-19.

Details on this clone: This sample includes further DNA sequences coding for the same CDR3. V usage is TRBV27 and J usage is TRBJ1-5, with a possible D match to TRBD1 (6 bases). The germline V and J ends were trimmed by 2 bases and 2 bases, with 10 bases remaining between them. The CDR3 sequence is 15 residues long. Germline-derived CDR1 and CDR2 are MNHEY and SMNVEV (reference sequence). This chain's CDR3 is CASSLRPGGNQPQHF. The CDR3 DNA reads as TGTGCCAGCAGTTTACGACCAGGGGGCAATCAGCCCCAGCATTTT.

This chain uses TRBV29-1 with TRBJ1-2; TRBD1 matches 9 bases. The CDR3 covers 14 residues. J was trimmed by 6 bases and V by 6 bases; bases with no gene match: 11. CDR1 and CDR2 from the germline V gene are SQVTM and ANQGSEA. CDR3 region: CSVTGTGSWNGYTF. In DNA form, the CDR3 reads TGCAGCGTAACCGGGACAGGGTCTTGGAATGGCTACACCTTC.

This clone has a single count. The V gene is TRBV4-1, the J gene TRBJ2-2; D not certain. Germline CDR1 reads MGHRA; CDR2 reads YSYEKL. The CDR3 consists of 15 residues. V was clipped by 0 bases and J by 2 bases, with 7 bases between them. In nucleotides, the CDR3 is TGCGCCAGCAGCCAAGACGGGTTTAACACCGGGGAGCTGTTTTTT. It codes for CASSQDGFNTGELFF.

This sequence joins TRBV28 and TRBJ1-1; D possibly corresponds to TRBD1 (5 bases). The V and J ends lost 5 bases and 0 bases respectively, with 10 bases between them. This CDR3 is 14 amino acids long. The V gene's germline CDR1 is MDHEN and CDR2 SYDVKM. This CDR3 reads CASSPGSLNTEAFF. CDR3 nucleotides: TGTGCCAGCAGTCCAGGGTCTCTGAACACTGAAGCTTTCTTT. The whole variable domain, remainder taken from reference TRBV28 and TRBJ1-1, is DVKVTQSSRYLVKRTGEKVFLECVQDMDHENMFWYRQDPGLGLRLIYFSYDVKMKEKGDIPEGYSVSREKKERFSLILESASTNQTSMYLCASSPGSLNTEAFFGQGTRLTVV.

The gene calls are TRBV6-5 and TRBJ1-6, with 7 bases lining up with TRBD1. CDR1 MNHEY and CDR2 SVGAGI come from the germline V gene. Trimming cost V 6 bases and J 9 bases; bases outside gene matches: 8. The CDR3 runs to 14 residues. CDR3 amino acids: CASSPDRVVSPLHF. CDR3 sequence (DNA): TGTGCCAGCAGCCCAGACAGGGTCGTTTCACCCCTCCACTTT.

The chain employs TRBV7-2 and TRBJ2-1; TRBD2 matches at 8 bases. The V and J ends lost 0 bases and 4 bases, in that order; junction bases with no gene match: 2. The germline V gene encodes CDR1 SGHTA and CDR2 FQGNSA. The CDR3 has 15 residues. The CDR3 coding sequence is TGTGCCAGCAGCTTAGCAGCGGGAGAATACAATGAGCAGTTCTTC. Translated, it gives CASSLAAGEYNEQFF.

This chain connects TRBV7-2 to TRBJ1-1; possibly TRBD1 for D (5 bases). There are 16 residues in the CDR3. Germline V gene sequence: CDR1 SGHTA, CDR2 FQGNSA. Trimming shortened V by 2 bases and J by 5 bases, and 18 bases separated the two germline ends. The CDR3 DNA sequence: TGTGCCAGCAGCTTAATGGCCCAAATGGGGGGGACTGAAGCTTTCTTT. Protein product: CASSLMAQMGGTEAFF.

V gene TRBV7-8 combines with J gene TRBJ2-1; no firm D call. With 3 bases removed from V and 3 bases from J, the gap between germline ends came to 6 bases. This CDR3 contains 13 residues. Germline loops: CDR1 SGHVS, CDR2 FQNEAQ. CDR3 residues: CASSFTFYNEQFF. The CDR3 nucleotides are TGTGCCAGCAGCTTTACTTTCTACAATGAGCAGTTCTTC.

The chain combines TRBV4-1 with TRBJ1-2; 11 bases fit TRBD1. J was trimmed by 1 base and V by 1 base; bases with no gene match: 5. This CDR3 has 17 residues. CDR1 and CDR2 from the germline V gene are MGHRA and YSYEKL. The DNA of the CDR3 is TGCGCCAGCAGCCAAGGGGACAGGGGGTCCCTTAACTATGGCTACACCTTC. Translating it yields CASSQGDRGSLNYGYTF.